The 5 T cell receptor beta chains given below trace back to one sample, sequenced in a study of T cell responses to AZD1222 COVID-19 vaccine. The repertoire was sequenced with immunoSEQ multiplex PCR; TCRdb's copy has only in-frame clones and lacks some. The sample has tens of thousands of clones, 70% to 80% seen once. The material sequenced was peripheral blood, taken 28 days after the second AZD1222 dose. The origin of the receptors is an adult who received the AZD1222 COVID-19 vaccine.

The chain employs TRBV5-4 and TRBJ2-1; 10 bases agree with TRBD2. After removal of 4 bases from V and 7 bases from J, the junction contained 8 bases not matched to a gene. The germline V gene encodes CDR1 SGHNT and CDR2 YYREEE (reference sequence). This CDR3 contains 15 residues. The CDR3 sequence: CASSRSSGSTNEQFF. CDR3 nucleotide sequence: TGTGCCAGCAGCAGATCTAGCGGGAGTACAAATGAGCAGTTCTTC.

The J gene is TRBJ1-2, the V gene TRBV5-1; no firm D call. The CDR3 runs to 14 residues. The germline V and J ends were trimmed by 0 bases and 2 bases, with 8 bases remaining between them. From germline, CDR1 is SGHRS and CDR2 YFSETQ. CDR3 sequence: CASSLADTNYGYTF. The DNA of the CDR3 is TGCGCCAGCAGCTTGGCCGACACCAACTATGGCTACACCTTC.

This clone was seen a few times. This chain uses TRBV2 with TRBJ2-3; 13 nucleotides agree with TRBD2. V lost 5 bases, J lost 5 bases, and 19 bases stayed unmatched. Germline assignment: CDR1 SNHLY and CDR2 FYNNEI. The CDR3 spans 20 residues. As DNA, the CDR3 is TGTGCCAGCAGTTTGACAGGGTTTACTAGCGGGGGGGCCCGGGAAGATACGCAGTATTTT. Translating it yields CASSLTGFTSGGAREDTQYF. The full variable domain, completed using reference TRBV2 and TRBJ2-3, is EPEVTQTPSHQVTQMGQEVILRCVPISNHLYFYWYRQILGQKVEFLVSFYNNEISEKSEIFDDQFSVERPDGSNFTLKIRSTKLEDSAMYFCASSLTGFTSGGAREDTQYFGPGTRLTVL.

The J gene is TRBJ2-7, the V gene TRBV21-1; the table assigns TRBD1, which was not confirmed against the DNA. TRBV21-1 is noted as a pseudogene. There are 17 residues in the CDR3. The CDR3 here is CASSQGSSGQGPYEQYV. For the CDR3, the DNA is TGTGCCAGCAGCCAAGGGTCCTCGGGACAGGGACCCTACGAGCAGTACGTC.

In its sample, this clone was seen a few times. The V call is TRBV28, the J call TRBJ1-5; D is undetermined. CDR3 length: 15 amino acids. Trimming removed 7 bases from V and 2 bases from J, with 15 bases in between. Germline V gene data show CDR1 as MDHEN and CDR2 as SYDVKM. CDR3 sequence (DNA): TGTGCCAGCACCGCGAGCCTAGCAGGCAATCAGCCCCAGCATTTT. Translation: CASTASLAGNQPQHF.